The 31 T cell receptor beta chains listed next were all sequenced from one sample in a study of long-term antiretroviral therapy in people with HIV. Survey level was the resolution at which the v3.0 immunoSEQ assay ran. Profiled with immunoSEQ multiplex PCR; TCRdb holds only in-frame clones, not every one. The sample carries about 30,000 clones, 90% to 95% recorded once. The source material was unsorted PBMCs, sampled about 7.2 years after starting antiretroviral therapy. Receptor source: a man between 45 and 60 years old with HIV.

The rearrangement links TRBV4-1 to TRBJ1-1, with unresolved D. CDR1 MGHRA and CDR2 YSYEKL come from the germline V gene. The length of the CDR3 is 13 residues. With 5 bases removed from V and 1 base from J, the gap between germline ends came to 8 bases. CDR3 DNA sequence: TGCGCCAGCAGCAGGCAGTCGAACACTGAAGCTTTCTTT. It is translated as CASSRQSNTEAFF.

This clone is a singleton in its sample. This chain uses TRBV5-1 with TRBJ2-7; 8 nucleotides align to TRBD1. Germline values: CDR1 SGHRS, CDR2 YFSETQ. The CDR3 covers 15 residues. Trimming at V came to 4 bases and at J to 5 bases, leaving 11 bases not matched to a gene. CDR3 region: CASSVGTGPPDEQYF. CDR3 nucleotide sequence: TGCGCCAGCAGCGTAGGGACAGGCCCCCCTGACGAGCAGTACTTC.

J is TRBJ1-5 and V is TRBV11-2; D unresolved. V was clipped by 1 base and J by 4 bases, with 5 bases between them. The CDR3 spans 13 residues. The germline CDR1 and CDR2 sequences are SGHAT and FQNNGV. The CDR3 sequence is CASSLGLNQPQHF. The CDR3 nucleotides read TGTGCCAGCAGCTTAGGACTAAATCAGCCCCAGCATTTT.

The CDR3 region is CAWSVGSGTDTQYF. The CDR3 region has the DNA TGTGCCTGGAGTGTGGGATCTGGCACAGATACGCAGTATTTT. The rearrangement links TRBV30 to TRBJ2-3; D gene uncertain. CDR3 length: 14 amino acids. Germline CDR1 is GTSNPN and CDR2 is SVGIG (reference sequence). With 0 bases removed from V and 1 base from J, the gap between germline ends came to 8 bases.

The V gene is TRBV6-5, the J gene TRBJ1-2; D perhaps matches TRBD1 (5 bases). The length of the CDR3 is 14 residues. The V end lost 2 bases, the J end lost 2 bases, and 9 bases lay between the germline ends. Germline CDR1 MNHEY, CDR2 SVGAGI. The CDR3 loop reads CASSYGAGNYGYTF. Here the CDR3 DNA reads TGTGCCAGCAGTTACGGCGCAGGGAACTATGGCTACACCTTC.

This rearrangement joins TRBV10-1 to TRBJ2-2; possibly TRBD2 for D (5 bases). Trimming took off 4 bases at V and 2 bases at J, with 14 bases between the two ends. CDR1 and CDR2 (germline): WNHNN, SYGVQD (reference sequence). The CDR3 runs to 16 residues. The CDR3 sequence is CASSGGSGFNTGELFF. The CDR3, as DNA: TGCGCCAGCAGTGGGGGATCGGGGTTTAACACCGGGGAGCTGTTTTTT.

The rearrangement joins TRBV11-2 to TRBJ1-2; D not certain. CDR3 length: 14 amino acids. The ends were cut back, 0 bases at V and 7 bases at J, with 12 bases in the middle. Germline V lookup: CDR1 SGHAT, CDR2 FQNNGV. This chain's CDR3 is CASSLEGAQSGYTF. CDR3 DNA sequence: TGTGCCAGCAGCTTAGAGGGAGCCCAAAGTGGCTACACCTTC. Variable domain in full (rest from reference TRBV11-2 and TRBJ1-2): EAGVAQSPRYKIIEKRQSVAFWCNPISGHATLYWYQQILGQGPKLLIQFQNNGVVDDSQLPKDRFSAERLKGVDSTLKIQPAKLEDSAVYLCASSLEGAQSGYTFGSGTRLTVV.

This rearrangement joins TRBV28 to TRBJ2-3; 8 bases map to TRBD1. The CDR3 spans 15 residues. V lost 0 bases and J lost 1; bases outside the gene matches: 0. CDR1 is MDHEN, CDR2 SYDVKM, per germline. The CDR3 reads CASSLWGQGTDTQYF. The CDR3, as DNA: TGTGCCAGCAGTTTATGGGGACAGGGCACAGATACGCAGTATTTT.

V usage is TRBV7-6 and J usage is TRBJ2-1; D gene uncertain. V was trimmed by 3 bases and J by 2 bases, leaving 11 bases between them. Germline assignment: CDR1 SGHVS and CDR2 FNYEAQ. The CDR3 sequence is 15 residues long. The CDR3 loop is CASSFQRSPYNEQFF. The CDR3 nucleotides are TGTGCCAGCAGCTTCCAGCGAAGCCCCTACAATGAGCAGTTCTTC.

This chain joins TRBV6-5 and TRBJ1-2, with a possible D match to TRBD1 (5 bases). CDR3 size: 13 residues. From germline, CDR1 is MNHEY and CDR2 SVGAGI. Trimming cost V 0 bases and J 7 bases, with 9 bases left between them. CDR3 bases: TGTGCCAGCAGTTACTCGAAGCAGGGTGGCTACACCTTC. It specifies CASSYSKQGGYTF.

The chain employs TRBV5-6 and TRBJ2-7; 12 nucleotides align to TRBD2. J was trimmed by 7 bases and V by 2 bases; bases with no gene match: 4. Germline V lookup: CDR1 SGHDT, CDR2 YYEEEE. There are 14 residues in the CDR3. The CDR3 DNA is TGTGCCAGCAGCTTCCTAGCGGGGGGGGGAGAGCAGTACTTC. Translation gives CASSFLAGGGEQYF.

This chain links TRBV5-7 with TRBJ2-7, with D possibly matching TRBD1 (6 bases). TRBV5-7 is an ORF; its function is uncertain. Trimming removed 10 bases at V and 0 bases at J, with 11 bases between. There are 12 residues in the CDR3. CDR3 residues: CAGKGDSYEQYF. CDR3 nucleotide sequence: TGTGCCGGTAAGGGGGACTCCTACGAGCAGTACTTC.

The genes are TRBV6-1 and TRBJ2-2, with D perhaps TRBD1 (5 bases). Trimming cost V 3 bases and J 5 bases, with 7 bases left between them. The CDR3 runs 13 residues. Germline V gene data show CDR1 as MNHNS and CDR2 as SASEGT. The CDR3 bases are TGTGCCAGCAGTGACAGGGTAACCGGGGAGCTGTTTTTT. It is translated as CASSDRVTGELFF.

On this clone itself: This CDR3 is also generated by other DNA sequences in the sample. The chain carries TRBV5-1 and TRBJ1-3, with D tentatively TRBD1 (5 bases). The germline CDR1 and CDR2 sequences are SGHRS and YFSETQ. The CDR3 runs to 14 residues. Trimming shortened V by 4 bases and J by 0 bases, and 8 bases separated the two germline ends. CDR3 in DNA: TGCGCCAGCAGCGGGGGGACCTCTGGAAACACCATATATTTT. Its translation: CASSGGTSGNTIYF.

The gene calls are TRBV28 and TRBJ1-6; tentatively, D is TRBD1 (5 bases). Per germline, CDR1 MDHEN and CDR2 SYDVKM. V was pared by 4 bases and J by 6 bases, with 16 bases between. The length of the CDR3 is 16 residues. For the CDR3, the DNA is TGTGCCAGCAGTTCCCTAGGCAGGGCGGTTAATTCACCCCTCCACTTT. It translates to CASSSLGRAVNSPLHF.

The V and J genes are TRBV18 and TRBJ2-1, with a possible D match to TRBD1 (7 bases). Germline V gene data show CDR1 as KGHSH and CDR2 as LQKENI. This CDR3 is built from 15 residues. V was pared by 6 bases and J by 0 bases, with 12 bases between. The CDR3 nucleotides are TGTGCCAGCTCGCGGGACAGAAGCTCCTACAATGAGCAGTTCTTC. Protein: CASSRDRSSYNEQFF.

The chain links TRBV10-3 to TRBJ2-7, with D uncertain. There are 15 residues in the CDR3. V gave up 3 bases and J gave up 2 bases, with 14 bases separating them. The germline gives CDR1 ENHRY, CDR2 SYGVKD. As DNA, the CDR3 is TGTGCCATCAGTGACAGTACAGCCTTACCCTACGAGCAGTACTTC. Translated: CAISDSTALPYEQYF.

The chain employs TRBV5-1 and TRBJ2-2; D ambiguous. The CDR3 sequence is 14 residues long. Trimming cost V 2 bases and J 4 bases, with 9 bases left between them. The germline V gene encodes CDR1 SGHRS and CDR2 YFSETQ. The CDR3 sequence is CASSFTSGTGELFF. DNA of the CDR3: TGCGCCAGCAGCTTCACTTCGGGCACCGGGGAGCTGTTTTTT.

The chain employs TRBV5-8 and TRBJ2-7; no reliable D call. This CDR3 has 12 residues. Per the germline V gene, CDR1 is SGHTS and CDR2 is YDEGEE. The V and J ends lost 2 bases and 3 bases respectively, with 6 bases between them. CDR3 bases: TGTGCCAGCAGCTTAGGGCTCTACGAGCAGTACTTC. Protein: CASSLGLYEQYF.

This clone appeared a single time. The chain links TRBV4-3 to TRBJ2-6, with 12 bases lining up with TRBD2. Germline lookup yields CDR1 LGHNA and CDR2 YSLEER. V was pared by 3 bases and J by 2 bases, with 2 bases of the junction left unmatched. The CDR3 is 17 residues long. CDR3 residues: CASSQTSGGAGANVLTF. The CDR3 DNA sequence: TGCGCCAGCAGCCAGACTAGCGGGGGAGCTGGGGCCAACGTCCTGACTTTC.

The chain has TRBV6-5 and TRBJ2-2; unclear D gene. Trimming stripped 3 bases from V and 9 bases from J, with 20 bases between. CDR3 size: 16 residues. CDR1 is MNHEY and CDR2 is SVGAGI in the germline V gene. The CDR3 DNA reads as TGTGCCAGCAGTTATTCGAGATTTGGCGTGGGCCGGGAGCTGTTTTTT. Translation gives CASSYSRFGVGRELFF.

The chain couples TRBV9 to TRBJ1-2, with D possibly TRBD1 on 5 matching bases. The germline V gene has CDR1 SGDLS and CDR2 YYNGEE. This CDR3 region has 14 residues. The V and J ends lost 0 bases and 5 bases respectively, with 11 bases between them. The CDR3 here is CASSVEVPGYGYTF. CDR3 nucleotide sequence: TGTGCCAGCAGCGTAGAGGTCCCAGGGTATGGCTACACCTTC.

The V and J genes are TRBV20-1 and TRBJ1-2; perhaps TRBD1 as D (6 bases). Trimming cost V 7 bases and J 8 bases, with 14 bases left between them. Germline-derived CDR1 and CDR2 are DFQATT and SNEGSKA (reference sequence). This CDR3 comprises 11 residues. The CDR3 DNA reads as TGCAGTGGTACGGGGGCCCGGGGCTACACCTTC. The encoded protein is CSGTGARGYTF.

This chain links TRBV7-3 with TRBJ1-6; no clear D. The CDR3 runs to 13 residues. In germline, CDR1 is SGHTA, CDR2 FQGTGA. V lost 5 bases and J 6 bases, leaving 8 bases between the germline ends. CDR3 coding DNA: TGTGCCAGCAGCCCGACTGGTAATTCACCCCTCCACTTT. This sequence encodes CASSPTGNSPLHF.

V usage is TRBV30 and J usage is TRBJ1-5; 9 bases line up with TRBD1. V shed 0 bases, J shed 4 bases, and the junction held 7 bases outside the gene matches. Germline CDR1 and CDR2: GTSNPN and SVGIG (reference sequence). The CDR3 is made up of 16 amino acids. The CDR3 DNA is TGTGCCTGGAGTGTTAAGACAGGGGGTGTTAATCAGCCCCAGCATTTT. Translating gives CAWSVKTGGVNQPQHF.

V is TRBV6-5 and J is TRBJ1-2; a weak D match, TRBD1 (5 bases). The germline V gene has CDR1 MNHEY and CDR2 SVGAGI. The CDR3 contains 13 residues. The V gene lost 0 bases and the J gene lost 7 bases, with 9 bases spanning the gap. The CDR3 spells CASSYSQVGGYTF. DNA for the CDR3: TGTGCCAGCAGTTACTCACAGGTCGGTGGCTACACCTTC.

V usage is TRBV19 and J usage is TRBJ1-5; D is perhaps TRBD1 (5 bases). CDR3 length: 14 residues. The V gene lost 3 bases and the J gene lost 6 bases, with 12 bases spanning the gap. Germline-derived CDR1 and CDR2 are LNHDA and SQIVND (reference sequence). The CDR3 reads CASSISGGGQPQHF. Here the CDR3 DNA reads TGTGCCAGTAGTATTTCCGGGGGGGGTCAGCCCCAGCATTTT.

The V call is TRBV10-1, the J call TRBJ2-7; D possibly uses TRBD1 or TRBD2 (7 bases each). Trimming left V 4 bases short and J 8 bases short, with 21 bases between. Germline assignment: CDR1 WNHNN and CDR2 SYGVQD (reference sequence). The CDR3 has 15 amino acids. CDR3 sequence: CASSGQGGLYGKQYF. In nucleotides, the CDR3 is TGCGCCAGCAGTGGACAGGGAGGGCTATATGGGAAGCAGTACTTC.

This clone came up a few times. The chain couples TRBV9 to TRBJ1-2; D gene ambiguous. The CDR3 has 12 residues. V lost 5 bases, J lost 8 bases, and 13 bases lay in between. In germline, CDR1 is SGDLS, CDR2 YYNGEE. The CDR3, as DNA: TGTGCCAGCAGGGGCGGATCCGGGGGCTACACCTTC. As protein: CASRGGSGGYTF.

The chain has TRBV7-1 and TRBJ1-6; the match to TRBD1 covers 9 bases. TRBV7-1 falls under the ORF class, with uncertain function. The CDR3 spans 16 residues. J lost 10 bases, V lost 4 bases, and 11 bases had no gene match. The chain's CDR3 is CASSLGLRQGGSPLHF. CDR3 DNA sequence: TGTGCCAGCAGCTTAGGTCTGCGACAGGGGGGGTCACCCCTCCACTTT.

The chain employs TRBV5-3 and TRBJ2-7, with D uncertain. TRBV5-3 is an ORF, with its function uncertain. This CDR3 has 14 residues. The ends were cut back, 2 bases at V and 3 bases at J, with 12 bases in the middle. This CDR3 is CARSLFVDRYEQYF. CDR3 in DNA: TGTGCCAGAAGCTTATTCGTGGACCGCTACGAGCAGTACTTC.